This T cell receptor beta chain was found in a study of response to subunit inactivated influenza vaccine. Germline values: CDR1 MGHRA, CDR2 YSYEKL. The CDR3 has 14 amino acids. V lost 0 bases, J lost 7 bases, and 6 bases stayed unmatched. TCRdb reprocessed the RT-PCR reads via MiXCR and lists one record per CDR3 protein. The sample records about 540,000 distinct CDR3 sequences, roughly a quarter being singletons. The sample was also linked to a second study, of T cells expressing NK-cell markers. As that study records: The TCR beta cDNA came from 5'RACE template switching with UMIs.

The receptor was derived from a middle-aged man who received an inactivated influenza vaccine. The V call is TRBV4-1, the J call TRBJ2-7; the match to TRBD1 covers 7 bases. The sample was CD4+ T cells sorted from PBMCs, taken 11 to 12 days after vaccination. Here the CDR3 reads CASSQDGTVGEQYF. CDR3 in DNA: TGCGCCAGCAGCCAAGATGGGACAGTCGGTGAGCAGTACTTC.